The 31 T cell receptor beta chains below all came from one sample that was sequenced in a study of T cells after yellow fever vaccination. TCRdb called the 5' RACE reads again in MiXCR, with one record for every CDR3 protein. The data contain about 340,000 distinct CDR3 sequences, around 13% of them singletons. The sequenced sample was CD4+ T cells sorted from PBMCs, obtained 15 days after the yellow fever booster vaccination. The receptors were gathered from a man younger than 35 who received the YFV17D yellow fever vaccine.

The chain uses TRBV5-6 and TRBJ2-5, with a weak D call TRBD1 (6 bases). This CDR3 is 14 amino acids long. V was shortened by 1 base and J by 4 bases, with 11 bases between the two germline ends. Germline V gene data show CDR1 as SGHDT and CDR2 as YYEEEE. For the CDR3, the DNA is TGTGCCAGCAGCTTGTGGGGGCAAGGAGAGACCCAGTACTTC. Its translation is CASSLWGQGETQYF.

V and J are TRBV7-9 and TRBJ2-5; 9 bases match TRBD1. The germline gives CDR1 SEHNR, CDR2 FQNEAQ (reference sequence). This CDR3 has 17 amino acids. Unmatched junction bases numbered 8, after V lost 1 base and J lost 2 bases. CDR3 bases: TGTGCCAGCAGCTTAGTGGGTCCGGGACAGGGACAAGAGACCCAGTACTTC. Its translation is CASSLVGPGQGQETQYF.

The gene calls are TRBV7-8 and TRBJ2-2; no clear D. CDR3 length equals 15 residues. Germline V CDR1 and CDR2: SGHVS, FQNEAQ. Between the trimmed V and J ends, which lost 0 bases and 5 bases, there was a span of 10 bases. CDR3 in DNA: TGTGCCAGCAGCTTAGCCCGGGCTAGGACCGGGGAGCTGTTTTTT. Its translation: CASSLARARTGELFF.

This chain joins TRBV7-2 and TRBJ1-4; D gene unclear. V gave up 3 bases and J gave up 0 bases, with 14 bases separating them. Germline CDR1 reads SGHTA; CDR2 reads FQGNSA. The CDR3 contains 17 residues. The CDR3 here is CASSFPQRGATNEKLFF. The CDR3 DNA sequence: TGTGCCAGCAGCTTCCCCCAACGGGGTGCAACTAATGAAAAACTGTTTTTT.

The chain has TRBV6-5 and TRBJ2-7, with D possibly being TRBD1 (7 bases). Germline V gene sequence: CDR1 MNHEY, CDR2 SVGAGI. Trimming shortened V by 11 bases and J by 0 bases, and 11 bases separated the two germline ends. CDR3 length: 12 residues. This CDR3 reads CAAGTVSYEQYF. The CDR3, as DNA: TGTGCCGCGGGGACAGTCTCCTACGAGCAGTACTTC.

The sample holds a few counts of this clonotype. The rearrangement joins TRBV11-2 to TRBJ2-7; D is possibly TRBD1 or TRBD2 (5 bases each). Germline CDR1 and CDR2: SGHAT and FQNNGV. V was shortened by 4 bases and J by 1 base, with 11 bases between the two germline ends. CDR3 length equals 14 residues. The CDR3 DNA reads TGTGCCAGCAGCTACCCCGGGGCTTCCTACGAGCAGTACTTC. This translates into CASSYPGASYEQYF.

This chain joins TRBV12-5 and TRBJ2-5, with 8 bases aligning to TRBD2. Germline assignment: CDR1 LGHNT and CDR2 FRNRAP. J was trimmed by 1 base and V by 0 bases; bases with no gene match: 4. The CDR3 has 16 residues. CDR3 coding DNA: TGTGCTAGTGGTTTGGTAACCCTAGCGGGCCAAGAGACCCAGTACTTC. Translating it yields CASGLVTLAGQETQYF.

The chain links TRBV10-3 to TRBJ1-1, with D maybe TRBD1 (5 bases). The CDR3 covers 15 residues. Trimming shortened V by 3 bases and J by 3 bases, and 14 bases separated the two germline ends. The germline CDR1 and CDR2 sequences are ENHRY and SYGVKD. The CDR3 coding sequence is TGTGCCATCAGTGACCGGGGGAAAGGGGACACTGAAGCTTTCTTT. Translated: CAISDRGKGDTEAFF.

A remark on this clonotype: A much bigger clone sits one base away, suggesting this may be a read error. This CDR3 is missing its conserved last phenylalanine or tryptophan, likely due to a read error. The chain combines TRBV9 with TRBJ1-2, with D hard to call. Germline CDR1 SGDLS, CDR2 YYNGEE. Deletions cut 3 bases from V and 0 bases from J, with 3 bases between. The CDR3 runs 12 residues. The CDR3: CASSATNYGYTI. The DNA of the CDR3 is TGTGCCAGCAGCGCCACTAACTATGGCTACACCATC.

V gene TRBV30 combines with J gene TRBJ2-3, with D unclear. The CDR3 is 10 amino acids. CDR1 GTSNPN and CDR2 SVGIG come from the germline V gene (reference sequence). V dropped 1 base and J dropped 6 bases, with 2 bases sitting between them. This CDR3 is CAWSADTQYF. Written as DNA, the CDR3 is TGTGCCTGGAGTGCGGATACGCAGTATTTT.

This clonotype was counted between two and nine times. The genes are TRBV5-1 and TRBJ2-1; 10 positions agree with TRBD2. The junction had 9 bases not matched to a gene; V was cut back by 4 bases and J by 8 bases. The germline V gene has CDR1 SGHRS and CDR2 YFSETQ. The CDR3 runs 15 residues. CDR3 loop: CASSGLAGAVDEQFF. CDR3 coding DNA: TGCGCCAGCAGCGGCCTAGCGGGGGCGGTTGATGAGCAGTTCTTC. Combining the CDR3 with reference TRBV5-1 and TRBJ2-1 gives the whole variable domain KAGVTQTPRYLIKTRGQQVTLSCSPISGHRSVSWYQQTPGQGLQFLFEYFSETQRNKGNFPGRFSGRQFSNSRSEMNVSTLELGDSALYLCASSGLAGAVDEQFFGPGTRLTVL.

The CDR3 sequence: CASRGPGSTDTQYF. CDR3 coding DNA: TGCGCCAGCAGAGGTCCAGGGAGCACAGATACGCAGTATTTT. The chain couples TRBV5-1 to TRBJ2-3; D possibly corresponds to TRBD1 (5 bases). The germline CDR1 and CDR2 sequences are SGHRS and YFSETQ. Deletions cut 5 bases from V and 0 bases from J, with 10 bases between. The CDR3 loop spans 14 amino acids.

The chain uses TRBV27 and TRBJ1-1; 9 bases align to TRBD1. CDR1 and CDR2 from the germline V gene are MNHEY and SMNVEV (reference sequence). CDR3 size: 15 residues. The ends lost 2 bases at V and 3 bases at J; junction bases unmatched: 4. CDR3 loop: CASSLKGQGYTEAFF. CDR3 coding DNA: TGTGCCAGCAGTTTAAAAGGACAGGGGTACACTGAAGCTTTCTTT.

V is TRBV5-6 and J is TRBJ1-2; D is unclear. Trimming removed 2 bases at V and 2 bases at J, with 16 bases between. The CDR3 consists of 16 residues. Germline V lookup: CDR1 SGHDT, CDR2 YYEEEE. CDR3 nucleotide sequence: TGTGCCAGCAGCTTTCACCCCTACCTGGAGAACTATGGCTACACCTTC. Residues: CASSFHPYLENYGYTF.

This clonotype was seen a handful of times. The chain joins TRBV12-3 or TRBV12-4 to TRBJ1-1, with a tentative D call TRBD1 (5 bases). The CDR3 contains 12 residues. Trimming took 4 bases from V and 10 from J, leaving 13 bases between them. The DNA for the CDR3 is TGTGCCAGCAGTTCGGACGGGGGAACAGCTTTCTTT. It codes for CASSSDGGTAFF.

This clonotype was seen more than once but under ten times. The chain is built from TRBV4-1 and TRBJ2-1, with 8 positions matching TRBD1. This CDR3 is built from 16 residues. Germline lookup yields CDR1 MGHRA and CDR2 YSYEKL. The J segment lost 9 bases and the V segment lost 2 bases, leaving 12 bases of the junction unmatched. The CDR3 DNA is TGCGCCAGCAGCCAAAGCGGAGGCAGGGGGCATGGTGAGCAGTTCTTC. It specifies CASSQSGGRGHGEQFF.

This clonotype was seen more than once but under ten times. The rearrangement joins TRBV28 to TRBJ2-7; D tentatively reads TRBD1 or TRBD2 (7 bases each). The CDR3 is 12 amino acids. Trimming cost V 11 bases and J 4 bases, with 15 bases left between them. Germline CDR1 reads MDHEN; CDR2 reads SYDVKM. The CDR3, as DNA: TGTGCCGCAGGGGGAGGGCGGTACGAGCAGTACGTC. As protein: CAAGGGRYEQYV.

This sequence joins TRBV28 and TRBJ1-1; perhaps TRBD1 as D (5 bases). Germline CDR1 and CDR2: MDHEN and SYDVKM. Deletions cut 5 bases from V and 5 bases from J, with 18 bases between. This CDR3 is 15 amino acids long. The CDR3 DNA follows: TGTGCCAGCAGTCCCGGGGGAAGCGGCTTAACTGAAGCTTTCTTT. Amino acid sequence: CASSPGGSGLTEAFF.

The rearrangement links TRBV3-1 to TRBJ1-3; D might be TRBD1 (5 bases). CDR3 length equals 14 residues. In germline, CDR1 is LGHDT, CDR2 YNNKEL (reference sequence). Between the trimmed V and J ends, which lost 6 bases and 0 bases, there was a span of 9 bases. CDR3 nucleotides: TGTGCCAGCAGGGGGGGAGTCTCTGGAAACACCATATATTTT. Translated: CASRGGVSGNTIYF.

The CDR3 here is CSATPRSGGYTF. CDR3 coding DNA: TGCAGTGCTACCCCCCGATCGGGGGGCTACACCTTC. V and J are TRBV20-1 and TRBJ1-2; D is unresolved. The CDR3 covers 12 residues. Looked up from germline, CDR1 is DFQATT and CDR2 is SNEGSKA (reference sequence). V was clipped by 4 bases and J by 8 bases, with 14 bases between them.

The rearrangement links TRBV20-1 to TRBJ2-5; tentatively, D is TRBD1 (5 bases). There are 15 residues in the CDR3. Between the trimmed V and J ends, which lost 1 base and 0 bases, there was a span of 12 bases. From germline, CDR1 is DFQATT and CDR2 SNEGSKA (reference sequence). CDR3 sequence reads: CSARAFTGDQETQYF. CDR3 bases: TGCAGTGCTAGAGCCTTTACAGGCGACCAAGAGACCCAGTACTTC.

CDR3 DNA: TGTGCCAGCAGTTTGGGACCCTCCATTTACAATGAGCAGTTCTTC. It yields the protein CASSLGPSIYNEQFF. This chain connects TRBV12-3 or TRBV12-4 to TRBJ2-1; D possibly uses TRBD1 or TRBD2 (5 bases each). CDR3 length: 15 residues. V gave up 3 bases and J gave up 4 bases, with 13 bases separating them.

This clonotype was seen a few times. The chain combines TRBV5-4 with TRBJ2-2, with 13 nucleotides matching TRBD2. The CDR3 has 17 amino acids. Per germline, CDR1 SGHNT and CDR2 YYREEE (reference sequence). Unmatched junction bases numbered 3, after V lost 4 bases and J lost 0 bases. This CDR3 is CASSVGLAGSNTGELFF. Here the CDR3 DNA reads TGTGCCAGCAGCGTGGGACTAGCGGGGTCGAACACCGGGGAGCTGTTTTTT.

In this sample, this clonotype turned up a few times. The chain couples TRBV3-1 to TRBJ1-2; a possible D gene is TRBD1 (6 bases). The V end lost 3 bases, the J end lost 5 bases, and 19 bases lay between the germline ends. The CDR3 consists of 16 residues. The germline gives CDR1 LGHDT, CDR2 YNNKEL (reference sequence). The CDR3 DNA reads TGTGCCAGCAGCCAGACTTTCACAGGGTTGAGATATGGCTACACCTTC. Translation: CASSQTFTGLRYGYTF.

The V gene is TRBV7-2, the J gene TRBJ2-5, with TRBD2 as a possible D gene (6 bases). The CDR3 is made up of 13 amino acids. Germline V CDR1 and CDR2: SGHTA, FQGNSA. V was cut by 4 bases and J by 5 bases, with 11 bases left in between. CDR3 sequence reads: CASSSSGRETQYF. The CDR3 nucleotides read TGTGCCAGCAGCTCCTCAGGGAGGGAGACCCAGTACTTC.

The chain is built from TRBV7-9 and TRBJ2-3, with TRBD1 matching 7 bases. The CDR3 spans 15 residues. Germline CDR1 SEHNR, CDR2 FQNEAQ (reference sequence). V gave up 6 bases and J gave up 0 bases; unmatched junction bases: 6. The CDR3 coding sequence is TGTGCCAGCAGTTATGAGGGGGCTAGCACAGATACGCAGTATTTT. As protein: CASSYEGASTDTQYF.

In its sample, this clonotype was seen a few times. The chain has TRBV30 and TRBJ2-1, with D tentatively TRBD1 or TRBD2 (5 bases each). Trimming took off 3 bases at V and 10 bases at J, with 16 bases between the two ends. This CDR3 contains 13 residues. Germline V gene data show CDR1 as GTSNPN and CDR2 as SVGIG (reference sequence). The CDR3 DNA sequence: TGTGCCTGGAGAGACAGAAACGGGGTAGAGCAGTTCTTC. This codes for CAWRDRNGVEQFF.

The chain recombines TRBV7-8 with TRBJ1-1; D remains ambiguous. The CDR3 length is 14 residues. The ends were cut back, 3 bases at V and 0 bases at J, with 8 bases in the middle. Germline V lookup: CDR1 SGHVS, CDR2 FQNEAQ. As DNA, the CDR3 is TGTGCCAGCAGCTTTCGGATCATGAACACTGAAGCTTTCTTT. Residues: CASSFRIMNTEAFF. Full variable domain (remainder filled in from reference TRBV7-8 and TRBJ1-1): GAGVSQSPRYKVAKRGQDVALRCDPISGHVSLFWYQQALGQGPEFLTYFQNEAQLDKSGLPSDRFFAERPEGSVSTLKIQRTQQEDSAVYLCASSFRIMNTEAFFGQGTRLTVV.

This clonotype has ten or more counts. The chain links TRBV11-2 to TRBJ2-5; either TRBD1 or TRBD2 may supply D (5 bases each). CDR3 length: 14 residues. Per the germline V gene, CDR1 is SGHAT and CDR2 is FQNNGV. The germline V and J ends were trimmed by 1 base and 1 base, with 7 bases remaining between them. The DNA of the CDR3 is TGTGCCAGCAGCTTAGGGGGACCCCAAGAGACCCAGTACTTC. Translated: CASSLGGPQETQYF.

There are a few counts of this clonotype. The chain employs TRBV27 and TRBJ1-1, with D hard to call. CDR1 is MNHEY, CDR2 SMNVEV, per germline (reference sequence). V lost 8 bases to trimming and J lost 3 bases, with 13 bases between them. The CDR3 totals 13 residues. CDR3 DNA sequence: TGTGCCAGCGGAGCGAGGGCGGACACTGAAGCTTTCTTT. Translating gives CASGARADTEAFF.

This clonotype has a count of ten or more. The chain is built from TRBV27 and TRBJ2-2, with 10 bases that match TRBD2. V trimming: 6 bases; J trimming: 8 bases; junction bases outside the gene matches: 12. Germline V gene lookup returns CDR1 MNHEY and CDR2 SMNVEV (reference sequence). This CDR3 comprises 16 residues. CDR3 sequence (DNA): TGTGCCAGCAGGAAGATAGCGGGGGGACCCGGTGGGGAGCTGTTTTTT. Translated: CASRKIAGGPGGELFF.